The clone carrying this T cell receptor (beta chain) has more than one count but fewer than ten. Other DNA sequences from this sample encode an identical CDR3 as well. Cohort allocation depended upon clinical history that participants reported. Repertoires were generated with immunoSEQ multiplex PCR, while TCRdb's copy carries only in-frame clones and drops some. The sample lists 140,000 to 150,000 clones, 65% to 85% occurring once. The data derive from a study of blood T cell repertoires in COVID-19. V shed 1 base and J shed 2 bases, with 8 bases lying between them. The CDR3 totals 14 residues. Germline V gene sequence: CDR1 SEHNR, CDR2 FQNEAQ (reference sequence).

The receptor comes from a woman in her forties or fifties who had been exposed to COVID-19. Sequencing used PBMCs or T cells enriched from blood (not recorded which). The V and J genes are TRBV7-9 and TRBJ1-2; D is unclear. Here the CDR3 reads CASSLVGGNYGYTF. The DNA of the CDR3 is TGTGCCAGCAGCTTAGTGGGAGGGAACTATGGCTACACCTTC.